The entry below gives a single T cell receptor (beta chain) sequence along with its context. The antigen remains undetermined. TCRdb's copy holds only in-frame clones and misses some; the assay was immunoSEQ multiplex PCR. Among over a million clones listed, approximately 98% were seen once. This entry belongs to a study of shared clonotypes between healthy human individuals. The wider study: Every donor yielded three CD4 naive, three CD4 memory, two CD8 naive and one CD8 memory plate.

With 4 bases removed from V and 3 bases from J, the gap between germline ends came to 18 bases. Per germline, CDR1 SGHDN and CDR2 FVKESK. CDR3 size: 16 residues. Study findings and constraints: Non-shared clonotypes displayed generation probabilities falling below those of clonotypes present in all four donors.

The chain joins TRBV14 to TRBJ1-1; D ambiguous. The sequencing sample was made of naive CD4+ T cells sorted from blood. As for subset: CD45RA+ positively selected. The TCR sequence derives from a man younger than 45 in good health. The CDR3, as DNA: TGTGCCAGCAGCCCCTGGGGAGAGGGTTCGGACACTGAAGCTTTCTTT. Translating gives CASSPWGEGSDTEAFF.